A single sample is the source of the 25 T cell receptor beta chains below, sequenced in a study of T cell responses to AZD1222 COVID-19 vaccine. The data were produced by immunoSEQ multiplex PCR, yet TCRdb's version contains in-frame clones alone and is incomplete. The table shows around 180,000 clones, with approximately 92% occurring only once. This sample comprised peripheral blood, obtained on day 0 of AZD1222 vaccination. These TCRs come from an adult in good health.

V and J are TRBV28 and TRBJ2-3, with 7 bases lining up with TRBD2. The J segment lost 4 bases and the V segment lost 10 bases, leaving 8 bases of the junction unmatched. Germline assignment: CDR1 MDHEN and CDR2 SYDVKM. This CDR3 has 13 amino acids. DNA of the CDR3: TGTGCCACCCAAAAGGGAGGGGCAGATACGCAGTATTTT. This sequence encodes CATQKGGADTQYF. Using reference TRBV28 and TRBJ2-3 for the parts outside the CDR3, the full variable domain is DVKVTQSSRYLVKRTGEKVFLECVQDMDHENMFWYRQDPGLGLRLIYFSYDVKMKEKGDIPEGYSVSREKKERFSLILESASTNQTSMYLCATQKGGADTQYFGPGTRLTVL.

This clone was recorded a few times. J is TRBJ2-3 and V is TRBV6-4; 11 positions agree with TRBD2. The CDR3 has 15 amino acids. CDR1 is MRHNA, CDR2 SNTAGT, per germline. V was pared by 6 bases and J by 5 bases, with 7 bases of the junction left unmatched. CDR3 sequence reads: CASSVIAGGRDTQYF. DNA for the CDR3: TGTGCCAGCAGCGTTATAGCGGGAGGGAGAGATACGCAGTATTTT.

The chain recombines TRBV7-8 with TRBJ2-1, with D uncertain. The CDR3 consists of 16 residues. The germline V and J ends were trimmed by 4 bases and 0 bases, with 13 bases remaining between them. From germline, CDR1 is SGHVS and CDR2 FQNEAQ. The CDR3 reads CASSSTERGSYNEQFF. CDR3 coding DNA: TGTGCCAGCAGCTCGACTGAACGCGGCTCCTACAATGAGCAGTTCTTC.

The chain couples TRBV7-9 to TRBJ2-1; 10 nucleotides match TRBD2. The V segment lost 5 bases and the J segment 8 bases; nucleotides outside the gene matches: 15. The CDR3 consists of 17 residues. CDR1 and CDR2 (germline): SEHNR, FQNEAQ (reference sequence). As DNA, the CDR3 is TGTGCCAGCAGCCGGGCACCTAGCGGGAGACCTCTGGATGAGCAGTTCTTC. As protein: CASSRAPSGRPLDEQFF.

The chain uses TRBV24-1 and TRBJ1-2, with a tentative D call TRBD1 (6 bases). This CDR3 comprises 14 residues. CDR1 is KGHDR, CDR2 SFDVKD, per germline. Trimming removed 0 bases at V and 2 bases at J, with 6 bases between. The CDR3 loop reads CATSDLGQNYGYTF. As DNA, the CDR3 is TGTGCCACCAGTGATTTGGGACAGAACTATGGCTACACCTTC.

The count of this clone is one. Mismatch with germline at one junction end may stem from a read error. This chain links TRBV3-1 (or the pseudogene TRBV3-2) with TRBJ2-1; possible D gene TRBD2, 5 bases. CDR1 is LGHDT and CDR2 is YNNKEL in the germline V gene (reference sequence). The CDR3 runs 12 residues. CDR3 sequence: CASSQDRTRRVF. In DNA, the CDR3 is TGTGCCAGCAGCCAAGATCGAACACGGCGGGTCTTC.

This clone came up once. CDR3 in DNA: TGTGCCAGCAATCCTAGGGGTACGCTTAACTATGGCTACACCTTC. This translates into CASNPRGTLNYGYTF. The J gene is TRBJ1-2, the V gene TRBV27; weak D call: TRBD1 (5 bases). V lost 7 bases to trimming and J lost 1 base, with 16 bases between them. The CDR3 is 15 amino acids. Germline assignment: CDR1 MNHEY and CDR2 SMNVEV (reference sequence).

This chain links TRBV7-9 with TRBJ2-1, with a tentative D call TRBD2 (5 bases). This CDR3 comprises 12 residues. The germline V and J ends were trimmed by 6 bases and 6 bases, with 9 bases remaining between them. Germline assignment: CDR1 SEHNR and CDR2 FQNEAQ (reference sequence). The DNA for the CDR3 is TGTGCCAGCAGTTCGGGATTCAATGAGCAGTTCTTC. This encodes CASSSGFNEQFF.

The chain carries TRBV27 and TRBJ1-6, with D possibly matching TRBD1 (6 bases). This CDR3 spans 17 amino acids. V dropped 6 bases and J dropped 5 bases, with 20 bases sitting between them. The germline V gene encodes CDR1 MNHEY and CDR2 SMNVEV (reference sequence). CDR3 amino acids: CASRDTGTHGHNSPLHF. The CDR3 bases are TGTGCCAGCAGAGATACCGGGACACATGGGCATAATTCACCCCTCCACTTT.

This clone has more than one count but fewer than ten. The V and J genes are TRBV6-5 and TRBJ2-3; D not certain. V lost 2 bases and J 5 bases, leaving 5 bases between the germline ends. This CDR3 has 12 amino acids. CDR1 MNHEY and CDR2 SVGAGI come from the germline V gene. CDR3 nucleotide sequence: TGTGCCAGCAGTTACAGGGTAGATACGCAGTATTTT. Amino acids: CASSYRVDTQYF.

V is TRBV3-1 (or the pseudogene TRBV3-2) and J is TRBJ2-3, with a weak D call TRBD1 (5 bases). The CDR3 is made up of 15 amino acids. Trimming took 3 bases from V and 2 from J, leaving 12 bases between them. Germline loops: CDR1 LGHDT, CDR2 YNNKEL (reference sequence). This CDR3 is CASSQDRGPTDTQYF. As DNA, the CDR3 is TGTGCCAGCAGCCAGGATAGGGGTCCCACAGATACGCAGTATTTT.

This chain connects TRBV7-2 to TRBJ2-6; TRBD1 matches 10 bases. There are 16 residues in the CDR3. In germline, CDR1 is SGHTA, CDR2 FQGNSA. The V gene end was trimmed by 6 bases and the J gene end by 2 bases; junction bases not matched to a gene: 4. CDR3 in amino acids: CASRRQGAAGANVLTF. The CDR3 nucleotides read TGTGCCAGCAGACGACAGGGGGCGGCTGGGGCCAACGTCCTGACTTTC.

This rearrangement joins TRBV6-5 to TRBJ1-2; D may be TRBD1 (5 bases). The germline V and J ends were trimmed by 0 bases and 8 bases, with 16 bases remaining between them. The CDR3 consists of 15 residues. Germline V CDR1 and CDR2: MNHEY, SVGAGI. The CDR3 reads CASSYSYRNTRGYTF. The DNA of the CDR3 is TGTGCCAGCAGTTACTCGTACAGGAATACGCGGGGCTACACCTTC.

V is TRBV24-1 and J is TRBJ2-1, with D perhaps TRBD2 (5 bases). This CDR3 is built from 17 residues. Trimming removed 3 bases from V and 3 bases from J, with 17 bases in between. Germline lookup yields CDR1 KGHDR and CDR2 SFDVKD. In nucleotides, the CDR3 is TGTGCCACCAGTGATGCCCTGGACTCCTCGCTCTACAATGAGCAGTTCTTC. Translation: CATSDALDSSLYNEQFF.

This rearrangement joins TRBV6-5 to TRBJ1-6; no clear D. Trimming pared 11 bases from V and 6 bases from J, leaving 11 bases between. Germline V gene lookup returns CDR1 MNHEY and CDR2 SVGAGI. This CDR3 contains 12 residues. Here the CDR3 reads CASRASNSPLHF. The CDR3 nucleotides read TGTGCCTCCCGGGCGAGTAATTCACCCCTCCACTTT.

CDR3 loop: CASSPISPAGADGYTF. The CDR3 coding sequence is TGTGCCAGCAGCCCAATCTCCCCGGCAGGGGCCGATGGCTACACCTTC. The gene calls are TRBV7-9 and TRBJ1-2, with D maybe TRBD1 (6 bases). Trimming took 5 bases from V and 6 from J, leaving 22 bases between them. The CDR3 runs to 16 residues. Germline values: CDR1 SEHNR, CDR2 FQNEAQ (reference sequence).

J is TRBJ1-1 and V is TRBV18; D gene ambiguous. Trimming stripped 3 bases from V and 3 bases from J, with 8 bases between. The CDR3 totals 13 residues. Germline loops: CDR1 KGHSH, CDR2 LQKENI. CDR3 region: CASSPAGHTEAFF. As DNA, the CDR3 is TGTGCCAGCTCACCCGCTGGGCACACTGAAGCTTTCTTT. Full variable domain (rest looked up from reference TRBV18 and TRBJ1-1): NAGVMQNPRHLVRRRGQEARLRCSPMKGHSHVYWYRQLPEEGLKFMVYLQKENIIDESGMPKERFSAEFPKEGPSILRIQQVVRGDSAAYFCASSPAGHTEAFFGQGTRLTVV.

CDR3 protein: CASSVGPTGTNEQFF. For the CDR3, the DNA is TGTGCCAGCAGCGTAGGTCCCACAGGCACCAATGAGCAGTTCTTC. The chain employs TRBV9 and TRBJ2-1, with a tentative D call TRBD1 (5 bases). CDR3 size: 15 residues. Germline assignment: CDR1 SGDLS and CDR2 YYNGEE. V lost 0 bases to trimming and J lost 6 bases, with 13 bases between them.

This clone was observed a handful of times. The rearrangement links TRBV6-1 to TRBJ2-5; 11 nucleotides match TRBD1. The CDR3 runs to 16 residues. Per the germline V gene, CDR1 is MNHNS and CDR2 is SASEGT. Trimming took 2 bases from V and 4 from J; bases not matched to a gene: 6. CDR3 loop: CASSEQVGTGGETQYF. Written as DNA, the CDR3 is TGTGCCAGCAGTGAACAAGTAGGGACAGGGGGAGAGACCCAGTACTTC.

V is TRBV5-1 and J is TRBJ1-1, with D uncertain. Looked up from germline, CDR1 is SGHRS and CDR2 is YFSETQ. V was trimmed by 3 bases and J by 0 bases, leaving 12 bases between them. The CDR3 contains 15 residues. CDR3 sequence reads: CASSSGMGMNTEAFF. DNA for the CDR3: TGCGCCAGCAGCTCCGGCATGGGCATGAACACTGAAGCTTTCTTT.

The rearrangement links TRBV5-1 to TRBJ2-5, with TRBD1 identical over 10 bases. Germline V gene lookup returns CDR1 SGHRS and CDR2 YFSETQ. CDR3 size: 14 residues. V shed 7 bases, J shed 5 bases, and the junction held 8 bases outside the gene matches. The CDR3 sequence is CASGRQGARETQYF. CDR3 DNA sequence: TGCGCCAGCGGGCGACAGGGGGCGAGGGAGACCCAGTACTTC.

The V call is TRBV5-4, the J call TRBJ1-6; possibly TRBD1 for D (6 bases). V lost 2 bases to trimming and J lost 2 bases, with 8 bases between them. Germline CDR1 is SGHNT and CDR2 is YYREEE (reference sequence). This CDR3 is built from 15 residues. The CDR3 DNA is TGTGCCAGCAGCTTAGGACAGACCTATAATTCACCCCTCCACTTT. Translating it yields CASSLGQTYNSPLHF.

V is TRBV7-9 and J is TRBJ2-1, with TRBD2 identical over 12 bases. Trimming took 4 bases from V and 8 from J; bases not matched to a gene: 12. Germline V CDR1 and CDR2: SEHNR, FQNEAQ (reference sequence). This CDR3 is built from 17 residues. CDR3 coding DNA: TGTGCCAGCAGCTCGACCGGGACTAGCGGGCGCCAGGATGAGCAGTTCTTC. This sequence encodes CASSSTGTSGRQDEQFF.

The genes are TRBV19 and TRBJ1-5, with D possibly being TRBD1 (6 bases). V was trimmed by 9 bases and J by 11 bases, leaving 20 bases between them. The CDR3 spans 13 residues. Germline loops: CDR1 LNHDA, CDR2 SQIVND (reference sequence). The CDR3 DNA is TGTGCCAGCAACCAACAGGGTCTGGAGGCCCAGCATTTT. This gives the protein CASNQQGLEAQHF. The whole variable domain, remainder taken from reference TRBV19 and TRBJ1-5, is DGGITQSPKYLFRKEGQNVTLSCEQNLNHDAMYWYRQDPGQGLRLIYYSQIVNDFQKGDIAEGYSVSREKKESFPLTVTSAQKNPTAFYLCASNQQGLEAQHFGDGTRLSIL.

The CDR3, as DNA: TGTGCCAGCAGCGTAGTGGGGGGGAGCTCTGGAAACACCATATATTTT. This encodes CASSVVGGSSGNTIYF. The gene calls are TRBV7-2 and TRBJ1-3; TRBD1 is a possible D gene (5 bases). CDR1 and CDR2 from the germline V gene are SGHTA and FQGNSA. The V and J ends lost 5 bases and 0 bases respectively, with 14 bases between them. The CDR3 totals 16 residues.